What follows is one T cell receptor beta chain and its context. Antigen: not known. TCRdb keeps only in-frame clones here, not all; method: immunoSEQ multiplex PCR. The table records about 1,500,000 clones, roughly 95% of them present only once. Germline V gene lookup returns CDR1 SQVTM and CDR2 ANQGSEA. There are 15 residues in the CDR3. After removal of 6 bases from V and 9 bases from J, the junction contained 13 bases not matched to a gene. These data are taken from a study of shared clonotypes between healthy human individuals. Findings and limits, study-wide: A reduction in generation probabilities was seen for non-shared clonotypes relative to those shared by all four donors. Naive subsets tended to show greater estimated richness than memory subsets.

The sample comprised naive CD4+ T cells sorted from blood. The subset was: CD45RA+ positively selected. The rearrangement joins TRBV29-1 to TRBJ2-1; 11 bases fit TRBD2. This sequence was found in a man aged 25 to 40 in good health. This CDR3 is CSVARGGTSGPEQFF. The CDR3 nucleotides read TGCAGCGTCGCCCGGGGTGGGACTAGCGGCCCTGAGCAGTTCTTC.